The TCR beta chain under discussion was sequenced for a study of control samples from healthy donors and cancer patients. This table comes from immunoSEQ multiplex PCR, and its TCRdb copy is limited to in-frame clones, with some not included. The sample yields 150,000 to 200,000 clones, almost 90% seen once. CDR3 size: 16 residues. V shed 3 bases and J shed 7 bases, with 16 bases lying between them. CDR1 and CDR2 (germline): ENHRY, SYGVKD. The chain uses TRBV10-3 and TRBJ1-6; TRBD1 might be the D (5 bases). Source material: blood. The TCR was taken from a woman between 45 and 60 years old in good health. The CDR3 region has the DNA TGTGCCATCAGTGACTCGAACCAGGGCAGCAATTCACCCCTCCACTTT. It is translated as CAISDSNQGSNSPLHF.